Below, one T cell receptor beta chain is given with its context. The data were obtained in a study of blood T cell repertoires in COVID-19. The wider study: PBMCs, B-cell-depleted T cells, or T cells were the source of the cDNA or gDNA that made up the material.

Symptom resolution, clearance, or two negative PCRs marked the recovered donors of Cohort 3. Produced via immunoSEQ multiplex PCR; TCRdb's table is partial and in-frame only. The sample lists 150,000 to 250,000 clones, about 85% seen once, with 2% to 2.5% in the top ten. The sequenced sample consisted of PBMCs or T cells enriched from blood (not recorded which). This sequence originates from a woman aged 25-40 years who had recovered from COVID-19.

CDR3 amino acids: CASSYSNYLDGYTF. Here the CDR3 DNA reads TGTGCCAGCAGTTACTCGAACTACCTCGACGGCTACACCTTC. This chain links TRBV6-6 with TRBJ1-2; D unresolved. This CDR3 spans 14 amino acids. The V end lost 0 bases, the J end lost 8 bases, and 13 bases lay between the germline ends. Looked up from germline, CDR1 is MNHNY and CDR2 is SVGAGI (reference sequence).